This T cell receptor (beta chain) was documented in a study of PD-1 blockade in mismatch repair-deficient tumors. The wider study: Patients had 12 mismatch repair-deficient cancer types and were previously treated and progressing.

Trimming at V came to 0 bases and at J to 4 bases, leaving 6 bases not matched to a gene. Germline V gene lookup returns CDR1 LGHNA and CDR2 YSLEER. This CDR3 is 16 amino acids long. Whole-study findings and limits: After pembrolizumab, tumor-resident clones rose rapidly, then generally contracted before radiologic responses.

PCR or immunohistochemistry showed mismatch repair deficiency in every enrolled patient. TCRs were sequenced from a few patients responding to pembrolizumab. Concerning this clone itself: Its matching antigen is unknown.

The table came from immunoSEQ multiplex PCR; TCRdb's copy has only in-frame clones and leaves some out. The sample has approximately 80,000 clones, 80% to 90% seen once; the top ten hold approximately 5.1%. The V and J genes are TRBV4-3 and TRBJ2-1, with 7 positions matching TRBD2. The material was peripheral blood, obtained 44 weeks after starting pembrolizumab. The receptor was derived from an adult with mismatch repair-deficient cancer. The DNA of the CDR3 is TGCGCCAGCAGCCAAGAACCAGCGGGAAGATACAATGAGCAGTTCTTC. Protein: CASSQEPAGRYNEQFF.